These 16 T cell receptor beta chains share one sample of origin, sequenced in a study of blood T cell repertoires in COVID-19. Generated by immunoSEQ multiplex PCR, the TCRdb table keeps only in-frame clones and is missing some. Here the sample spans over 50,000 clones, around nine tenths being singletons. The sample comprised peripheral blood. All receptors derive from a man aged 50 or older with active COVID-19.

The genes are TRBV28 and TRBJ2-2; 12 bases line up with TRBD2. In germline, CDR1 is MDHEN, CDR2 SYDVKM. With V trimmed by 6 bases and J by 9 bases, 8 bases remained unmatched. The CDR3 totals 15 residues. Here the CDR3 reads CASRLTSGGRRELFF. CDR3 DNA sequence: TGTGCCAGCAGACTTACTAGCGGGGGGCGTCGGGAGCTGTTTTTT.

This chain connects TRBV30 to TRBJ2-1; 11 bases fit TRBD2. This CDR3 contains 14 residues. The V gene end was trimmed by 3 bases and the J gene end by 8 bases; junction bases not matched to a gene: 6. The germline V gene encodes CDR1 GTSNPN and CDR2 SVGIG (reference sequence). CDR3 coding DNA: TGTGCCTGGAGCGGACTAGCGGGCTCGGATGAGCAGTTCTTC. Amino acid sequence: CAWSGLAGSDEQFF.

The chain links TRBV5-4 to TRBJ2-7; 15 nucleotides agree with TRBD2. Per the germline V gene, CDR1 is SGHNT and CDR2 is YYREEE (reference sequence). The CDR3 covers 18 residues. Trimming cost V 4 bases and J 6 bases; bases outside gene matches: 14. The CDR3: CASSGGWPRGLAGGEQYF. The CDR3 DNA sequence: TGTGCCAGCAGCGGCGGATGGCCTCGGGGACTAGCGGGGGGCGAGCAGTACTTC.

This clone showed up just once. CDR3 sequence reads: CASSVEETQYF. Here the CDR3 DNA reads TGCGCCAGCAGCGTCGAAGAGACCCAGTACTTC. The V call is TRBV5-1, the J call TRBJ2-5; D is ambiguous. Germline assignment: CDR1 SGHRS and CDR2 YFSETQ. The V and J ends lost 4 bases and 3 bases respectively, with 4 bases between them. The CDR3 has 11 residues.

The chain uses TRBV28 and TRBJ2-7, with 9 bases lining up with TRBD1. The germline V gene encodes CDR1 MDHEN and CDR2 SYDVKM. V was pared by 6 bases and J by 5 bases, with 8 bases of the junction left unmatched. There are 14 residues in the CDR3. CDR3 region: CASSQGQGRHEQYF. The CDR3 DNA sequence: TGTGCCAGCAGCCAGGGACAGGGTCGCCACGAGCAGTACTTC.

The chain carries TRBV7-2 and TRBJ2-6, with 10 bases identical to TRBD1. Germline V CDR1 and CDR2: SGHTA, FQGNSA. V trimming: 7 bases; J trimming: 0 bases; junction bases outside the gene matches: 6. This CDR3 is built from 17 residues. CDR3 residues: CASTRDRGSSGANVLTF. CDR3 in DNA: TGTGCCAGCACCCGGGACAGGGGATCCTCTGGGGCCAACGTCCTGACTTTC. The full variable domain, completed using reference TRBV7-2 and TRBJ2-6, is GAGVSQSPSNKVTEKGKDVELRCDPISGHTALYWYRQSLGQGLEFLIYFQGNSAPDKSGLPSDRFSAERTGGSVSTLTIQRTQQEDSAVYLCASTRDRGSSGANVLTFGAGSRLTVL.

This chain connects TRBV14 to TRBJ2-2; 8 positions match TRBD1. The CDR3 is 16 residues long. Germline CDR1 SGHDN, CDR2 FVKESK. With 4 bases clipped from V and 0 bases from J, the junction kept 4 bases outside the gene matches. The CDR3 region has the DNA TGTGCCAGCAGCCTGAGGACAGGGACGAACACCGGGGAGCTGTTTTTT. This codes for CASSLRTGTNTGELFF.

The J gene is TRBJ1-2, the V gene TRBV29-1; TRBD1 matches 8 bases. Losses at the gene ends were 6 bases for V and 0 bases for J; bases not matched to a gene: 6. Looked up from germline, CDR1 is SQVTM and CDR2 is ANQGSEA. The CDR3 is 14 amino acids. DNA for the CDR3: TGCAGCGTGACAGGGGCGACTACTAACTATGGCTACACCTTC. Amino acids: CSVTGATTNYGYTF.

Written as DNA, the CDR3 is TGTGCCAGCAGTTCCGGAGGCGGGGAGCTGTTTTTT. Translated: CASSSGGGELFF. The chain uses TRBV6-5 and TRBJ2-2, with D possibly matching TRBD2 (5 bases). V lost 4 bases, J lost 7 bases, and 7 bases lay in between. This CDR3 region has 12 residues. Germline V gives CDR1 MNHEY, CDR2 SVGAGI.

The chain employs TRBV9 and TRBJ1-6; the D gene is possibly TRBD1 (6 bases). The length of the CDR3 is 15 residues. From germline, CDR1 is SGDLS and CDR2 YYNGEE. V was clipped by 0 bases and J by 6 bases, with 10 bases between them. The CDR3 loop reads CASSVAGATNSPLHF. The CDR3 DNA follows: TGTGCCAGCAGCGTAGCAGGGGCGACTAATTCACCCCTCCACTTT.

The V call is TRBV9, the J call TRBJ2-3; 7 nucleotides agree with TRBD2. Per germline, CDR1 SGDLS and CDR2 YYNGEE. This CDR3 region has 16 residues. The J segment lost 1 base and the V segment lost 0 bases, leaving 5 bases of the junction unmatched. The CDR3 reads CASSVAGAGGTDTQYF. DNA for the CDR3: TGTGCCAGCAGCGTAGCTGGCGCGGGGGGCACAGATACGCAGTATTTT.

The chain recombines TRBV5-5 with TRBJ1-1, with 9 bases aligning to TRBD1. This CDR3 has 14 residues. The germline V gene has CDR1 SGHKS and CDR2 YYEKEE (reference sequence). The V segment lost 0 bases and the J segment 6 bases; nucleotides outside the gene matches: 3. The CDR3 spells CASSLEQGAPEAFF. Written as DNA, the CDR3 is TGTGCCAGCAGCTTGGAACAGGGGGCTCCTGAAGCTTTCTTT.

The chain uses TRBV6-5 and TRBJ2-3, with 12 bases identical to TRBD1. Losses at the gene ends were 8 bases for V and 7 bases for J; bases not matched to a gene: 4. The germline CDR1 and CDR2 sequences are MNHEY and SVGAGI. The CDR3 runs to 13 residues. For the CDR3, the DNA is TGTGCCAGCCGGGACAGGGGGCCTCATACGCAGTATTTT. It is translated as CASRDRGPHTQYF.

V and J are TRBV12-2 and TRBJ1-1; the DNA was not compared with TRBD1, the D call given in the table. TRBV12-2 is flagged as a pseudogene. The CDR3 consists of 16 residues. The CDR3 here is CASRLGRQGVCTEAFF. In DNA form, the CDR3 reads TGTGCAAGTCGCTTAGGCAGGCAGGGGGTATGCACTGAAGCTTTCTTT.

The chain has TRBV7-2 and TRBJ1-3; D possibly corresponds to TRBD1 (6 bases). Per the germline V gene, CDR1 is SGHTA and CDR2 is FQGNSA. Trimming took 5 bases from V and 0 from J, leaving 14 bases between them. The CDR3 is made up of 16 amino acids. The CDR3 region is CASSPDRTASGNTIYF. CDR3 bases: TGTGCCAGCAGCCCAGACAGGACAGCCTCTGGAAACACCATATATTTT.

CDR3 sequence reads: CASSSQPGGETQYF. CDR3 in DNA: TGTGCCAGCAGCTCCCAACCAGGGGGGGAGACCCAGTACTTC. V usage is TRBV11-3 and J usage is TRBJ2-5, with D possibly being TRBD1 (7 bases). V lost 4 bases and J 5 bases, leaving 14 bases between the germline ends. The CDR3 extends over 14 amino acids. Looked up from germline, CDR1 is SGHNT and CDR2 is YENEEA.